Below are 29 T cell receptor beta chains sequenced from a single sample in a study of blood T cell repertoires in COVID-19. Here immunoSEQ multiplex PCR was the method, and the copy in TCRdb shows in-frame clones only, minus some. The data show about 480,000 clones, with approximately 88% seen just once and 7.5% to 9% held by the top ten. Sequencing used peripheral blood. The receptors come from a woman aged 50 to 60 with COVID-19, enrolled during active disease.

The rearrangement links TRBV25-1 to TRBJ1-4; D is perhaps TRBD1 (5 bases). Germline CDR1 is MGHDK and CDR2 is SYGVNS. The CDR3 covers 16 residues. V dropped 3 bases and J dropped 8 bases, with 19 bases sitting between them. Written as DNA, the CDR3 is TGTGCCAGCAGTGAGTTTCAGGGATCTCGAAGGGAAAAACTGTTTTTT. It is translated as CASSEFQGSRREKLFF.

This clone was found once. V is TRBV7-9 and J is TRBJ2-3, with TRBD2 matching over 13 bases. Germline trimming cut 8 bases from V and 6 bases from J; bases unmatched to any gene: 14. The germline V gene encodes CDR1 SEHNR and CDR2 FQNEAQ (reference sequence). The CDR3 spans 17 residues. CDR3 sequence (DNA): TGTGCCAGCTCTACGGCCCCTATGACTAGCGGGGGGGATACGCAGTATTTT. Protein product: CASSTAPMTSGGDTQYF.

Here the CDR3 reads CASRAGGLDTQYF. The CDR3 bases are TGTGCCAGCAGAGCGGGGGGGTTAGATACGCAGTATTTT. The chain uses TRBV2 and TRBJ2-3, with 10 bases that match TRBD2. The CDR3 runs 13 residues. Looked up from germline, CDR1 is SNHLY and CDR2 is FYNNEI. The junction had 2 bases not matched to a gene; V was cut back by 6 bases and J by 5 bases.

This chain links TRBV5-1 with TRBJ2-6, with 8 bases lining up with TRBD1. V was clipped by 4 bases and J by 0 bases; unmatched bases: 12. The germline V gene encodes CDR1 SGHRS and CDR2 YFSETQ. The CDR3 runs to 19 residues. CDR3 region: CASSEPTGARTSGANVLTF. CDR3 sequence (DNA): TGCGCCAGCAGCGAACCGACAGGGGCGCGGACCTCTGGGGCCAACGTCCTGACTTTC.

This clone was recorded once. The V and J genes are TRBV7-2 and TRBJ2-6; TRBD1 agrees at 8 bases. Looked up from germline, CDR1 is SGHTA and CDR2 is FQGNSA. The CDR3 consists of 19 residues. Trimming took 5 bases from V and 0 from J; bases not matched to a gene: 12. CDR3 amino acids: CASSPRPRDRISGANVLTF. The CDR3 DNA reads TGTGCCAGCAGCCCTCGACCCCGGGACAGGATCTCTGGGGCCAACGTCCTGACTTTC.

J is TRBJ1-2 and V is TRBV28; D is unresolved. The V end lost 4 bases, the J end lost 0 bases, and 9 bases lay between the germline ends. The CDR3 consists of 14 residues. The germline V gene encodes CDR1 MDHEN and CDR2 SYDVKM. The CDR3 loop is CASSYSGSNYGYTF. Written as DNA, the CDR3 is TGTGCCAGCAGTTACTCAGGTTCTAACTATGGCTACACCTTC.

V is TRBV12-5 and J is TRBJ2-3; 8 bases are shared with TRBD2. This CDR3 has 14 residues. Germline CDR1 and CDR2: LGHNT and FRNRAP. V shed 5 bases, J shed 6 bases, and the junction held 7 bases outside the gene matches. CDR3 residues: CASGPGTRTDTQYF. The CDR3 bases are TGTGCTAGTGGTCCCGGGACTAGAACTGATACGCAGTATTTT.

The rearrangement uses TRBV10-1 and TRBJ1-1; unclear D gene. The CDR3 has 15 amino acids. Trimming took 6 bases from V and 6 from J, leaving 20 bases between them. The germline V gene has CDR1 WNHNN and CDR2 SYGVQD (reference sequence). This chain's CDR3 is CASRTVRAHRAEAFF. Here the CDR3 DNA reads TGCGCCAGCAGGACCGTGAGGGCCCACCGGGCTGAAGCTTTCTTT.

The genes are TRBV2 and TRBJ2-5, with 12 bases fitting TRBD2. The CDR3 runs to 16 residues. J lost 5 bases, V lost 2 bases, and 6 bases had no gene match. Germline V gives CDR1 SNHLY, CDR2 FYNNEI. In nucleotides, the CDR3 is TGTGCCAGCAGTGAACTCCTAGCGGGGGGGGTGGAGACCCAGTACTTC. The encoded protein is CASSELLAGGVETQYF. Using reference TRBV2 and TRBJ2-5 for the parts outside the CDR3, the full variable domain is EPEVTQTPSHQVTQMGQEVILRCVPISNHLYFYWYRQILGQKVEFLVSFYNNEISEKSEIFDDQFSVERPDGSNFTLKIRSTKLEDSAMYFCASSELLAGGVETQYFGPGTRLLVL.

This rearrangement joins TRBV18 to TRBJ1-1, with 11 bases lining up with TRBD1. There are 16 residues in the CDR3. Germline V gives CDR1 KGHSH, CDR2 LQKENI. V lost 1 base, J lost 3 bases, and 4 bases stayed unmatched. The CDR3 here is CASSPRGQGADTEAFF. CDR3 nucleotides: TGTGCCAGCTCACCACGAGGACAGGGGGCTGACACTGAAGCTTTCTTT.

V usage is TRBV5-1 and J usage is TRBJ2-1; tentative D call: TRBD2 (6 bases). V lost 4 bases and J lost 7, with 18 bases in between. From germline, CDR1 is SGHRS and CDR2 YFSETQ. The CDR3 has 15 residues. CDR3 in DNA: TGCGCCAGCAGCCAGACTAGTTCCTTGGAGAATGAGCAGTTCTTC. Protein sequence: CASSQTSSLENEQFF.

This clone was seen a single time. The chain joins TRBV5-6 to TRBJ1-2, with D unclear. V dropped 4 bases and J dropped 0 bases, with 13 bases sitting between them. The CDR3 is 15 amino acids. The germline V gene encodes CDR1 SGHDT and CDR2 YYEEEE. In DNA, the CDR3 is TGTGCCAGCAGCCCAGTGCCGGGATCTAACTATGGCTACACCTTC. Translating it yields CASSPVPGSNYGYTF.

V is TRBV9 and J is TRBJ1-1, with 8 nucleotides matching TRBD1. J gave up 4 bases and V 4 bases, and 3 bases lay outside the gene matches. From germline, CDR1 is SGDLS and CDR2 YYNGEE. The CDR3 covers 13 residues. The CDR3: CASSRTGRTEAFF. In nucleotides, the CDR3 is TGTGCCAGCAGCAGGACAGGGCGCACTGAAGCTTTCTTT.

This clone was recorded only once. The chain carries TRBV28 and TRBJ1-2; 9 bases map to TRBD1. The V and J ends lost 4 bases and 1 base, in that order; junction bases with no gene match: 1. Germline loops: CDR1 MDHEN, CDR2 SYDVKM. This CDR3 has 14 amino acids. In nucleotides, the CDR3 is TGTGCCAGCAGTTACAGGGGGCTTAACTATGGCTACACCTTC. Protein product: CASSYRGLNYGYTF.

This clone has only a few counts. Other DNA sequences of this sample code for an identical CDR3. The V gene is TRBV5-1, the J gene TRBJ1-1; D perhaps matches TRBD1 (5 bases). Trimming pared 2 bases from V and 3 bases from J, leaving 11 bases between. CDR3 length: 14 amino acids. Germline V gene lookup returns CDR1 SGHRS and CDR2 YFSETQ. CDR3 nucleotide sequence: TGCGCCAGCAGCTTAAGGCAGGGTGACACTGAAGCTTTCTTT. Translated, it gives CASSLRQGDTEAFF.

This rearrangement joins TRBV6-5 to TRBJ2-7, with TRBD1 identical over 8 bases. There are 15 residues in the CDR3. Germline V lookup: CDR1 MNHEY, CDR2 SVGAGI. Trimming at V came to 2 bases and at J to 3 bases, leaving 6 bases not matched to a gene. The CDR3 sequence is CASSYPGTGIYEQYF. The CDR3 nucleotides read TGTGCCAGCAGTTACCCCGGGACAGGAATCTACGAGCAGTACTTC.

This chain links TRBV9 with TRBJ2-2, with 8 bases fitting TRBD2. Losses at the gene ends were 5 bases for V and 2 bases for J; bases not matched to a gene: 5. This CDR3 contains 15 residues. Germline CDR1 reads SGDLS; CDR2 reads YYNGEE. In nucleotides, the CDR3 is TGTGCCAGCAGACTACTAGCGGACAACACCGGGGAGCTGTTTTTT. Its translation: CASRLLADNTGELFF.

The V gene is TRBV2, the J gene TRBJ1-2; D is uncertain. Germline V gives CDR1 SNHLY, CDR2 FYNNEI. The CDR3 loop spans 14 amino acids. With 3 bases removed from V and 4 bases from J, the gap between germline ends came to 12 bases. The DNA of the CDR3 is TGTGCCAGCAGTGACGGTCCCACCACCTATGGCTACACCTTC. The encoded protein is CASSDGPTTYGYTF.

The chain joins TRBV29-1 to TRBJ2-7; 10 nucleotides line up with TRBD2. The V segment lost 8 bases and the J segment 0 bases; nucleotides outside the gene matches: 4. CDR3 size: 13 residues. The germline CDR1 and CDR2 sequences are SQVTM and ANQGSEA. As DNA, the CDR3 is TGCAGCACTAGGACTAGCGGCTCCTACGAGCAGTACTTC. Translating it yields CSTRTSGSYEQYF.

This rearrangement joins TRBV19 to TRBJ2-5, with a weak D call TRBD2 (5 bases). V was shortened by 1 base and J by 5 bases, with 11 bases between the two germline ends. This CDR3 comprises 14 residues. The germline V gene encodes CDR1 LNHDA and CDR2 SQIVND (reference sequence). The CDR3 bases are TGTGCCAGTAGTATAGTCGGGGAAGTGGAGACCCAGTACTTC. Protein product: CASSIVGEVETQYF.

The rearrangement uses TRBV5-1 and TRBJ1-1, with D tentatively TRBD1 (5 bases). The CDR3 has 18 amino acids. CDR1 is SGHRS, CDR2 YFSETQ, per germline. The germline V and J ends were trimmed by 4 bases and 4 bases, with 26 bases remaining between them. The CDR3 DNA reads as TGCGCCAGCAGCCTCCCCACCAGACAGCACCTACTACCCACTGAAGCTTTCTTT. It translates to CASSLPTRQHLLPTEAFF.

The chain recombines TRBV7-2 with TRBJ1-2, with 8 positions matching TRBD1. Trimming at V came to 5 bases and at J to 8 bases, leaving 10 bases not matched to a gene. The CDR3 is 14 residues long. Germline V gene lookup returns CDR1 SGHTA and CDR2 FQGNSA. The CDR3 loop reads CASSTRTGGIGYTF. The CDR3 DNA reads TGTGCCAGCAGCACACGCACAGGGGGTATAGGCTACACCTTC.

A remark on this clone: The limits of the CDR3 on the DNA are not certain, so only TCRdb's listed CDR3 is given. This CDR3 is also generated by other DNA sequences in the sample. The chain couples TRBV27 to TRBJ2-7; the listed D gene, TRBD1, was not tested against the DNA. The CDR3 comprises 13 residues, both ends counted. Per the germline V gene, CDR1 is MNHEY and CDR2 is SMNVEV (reference sequence). CDR3 region: CASSSGQGYEQYF.

The chain links TRBV7-9 to TRBJ2-7; a possible D gene is TRBD1 (6 bases). This CDR3 region has 16 residues. The ends were cut back, 5 bases at V and 0 bases at J, with 17 bases in the middle. CDR1 is SEHNR, CDR2 FQNEAQ, per germline (reference sequence). DNA for the CDR3: TGTGCCAGCAGCCCCCTACCACAGGGCTACTCCTACGAGCAGTACTTC. The encoded protein is CASSPLPQGYSYEQYF.

This clone was observed a few times. V and J are TRBV7-9 and TRBJ1-2; tentatively, D is TRBD1 (5 bases). Germline loops: CDR1 SEHNR, CDR2 FQNEAQ (reference sequence). The germline V and J ends were trimmed by 3 bases and 4 bases, with 12 bases remaining between them. The CDR3 has 14 residues. CDR3: CASSFGGRGYGYTF. CDR3 nucleotides: TGTGCCAGCAGCTTTGGTGGAAGGGGCTATGGCTACACCTTC. Together with reference TRBV7-9 and TRBJ1-2, the CDR3 gives the full variable domain: DTGVSQNPRHKITKRGQNVTFRCDPISEHNRLYWYRQTLGQGPEFLTYFQNEAQLEKSRLLSDRFSAERPKGSFSTLEIQRTEQGDSAMYLCASSFGGRGYGYTFGSGTRLTVV.

The gene calls are TRBV6-5 and TRBJ1-6, with TRBD1 as a possible D gene (5 bases). This CDR3 contains 13 residues. V was trimmed by 11 bases and J by 8 bases, leaving 16 bases between them. Germline CDR1 is MNHEY and CDR2 is SVGAGI. In DNA form, the CDR3 reads TGTGCCGCTACAGGACATGGCTATTCACCCCTCCACTTT. This codes for CAATGHGYSPLHF.

The genes are TRBV7-2 and TRBJ2-1; the D is unclear. The length of the CDR3 is 12 residues. The germline V and J ends were trimmed by 4 bases and 9 bases, with 10 bases remaining between them. From germline, CDR1 is SGHTA and CDR2 FQGNSA. This CDR3 reads CASSWSPGEQFF. CDR3 in DNA: TGTGCCAGCAGCTGGTCGCCGGGTGAGCAGTTCTTC.

Comments on this clone: The sample has other DNA sequences that encode this CDR3 too. The CDR3 protein is CASSPGGSLMNTEAFF. The CDR3 bases are TGTGCCAGCAGCCCAGGGGGCTCCTTGATGAACACTGAAGCTTTCTTT. The genes are TRBV9 and TRBJ1-1; 8 positions match TRBD1. This CDR3 comprises 16 residues. The germline V gene encodes CDR1 SGDLS and CDR2 YYNGEE. The V segment lost 4 bases and the J segment 0 bases; nucleotides outside the gene matches: 8.

The V gene is TRBV13, the J gene TRBJ2-1, with TRBD1 as a possible D gene (6 bases). The germline gives CDR1 PRHDT, CDR2 FYEKMQ (reference sequence). Trimming pared 5 bases from V and 7 bases from J, leaving 21 bases between. The CDR3 length is 16 residues. CDR3 DNA sequence: TGTGCCAGCAGCCCCAATGGGGGCGAGCGCCGGAATGAGCAGTTCTTC. The encoded protein is CASSPNGGERRNEQFF.